Below, one T cell receptor beta chain is given with its context. Tumor tissue was taken before any definitive surgery or chemotherapy was given. These data belong to a study of high-grade serous ovarian cancer treatment subgroups. Profiled with immunoSEQ multiplex PCR; TCRdb holds only in-frame clones, not every one. Of over 800 clones listed, 70% to 85% were seen once; the top ten hold about 15%. The germline CDR1 and CDR2 sequences are LGHNT and FRNRAP. CDR3 length: 13 amino acids. V was clipped by 11 bases and J by 5 bases, with 13 bases between them. The sequenced sample consisted of tumor tissue. This receptor was identified in a human donor with high-grade serous ovarian cancer. The chain couples TRBV12-5 to TRBJ2-6, with a possible D match to TRBD1 (5 bases). CDR3 residues: CAAGQSRANVLTF. The CDR3 DNA is TGTGCTGCAGGACAAAGTCGGGCCAACGTCCTGACTTTC.